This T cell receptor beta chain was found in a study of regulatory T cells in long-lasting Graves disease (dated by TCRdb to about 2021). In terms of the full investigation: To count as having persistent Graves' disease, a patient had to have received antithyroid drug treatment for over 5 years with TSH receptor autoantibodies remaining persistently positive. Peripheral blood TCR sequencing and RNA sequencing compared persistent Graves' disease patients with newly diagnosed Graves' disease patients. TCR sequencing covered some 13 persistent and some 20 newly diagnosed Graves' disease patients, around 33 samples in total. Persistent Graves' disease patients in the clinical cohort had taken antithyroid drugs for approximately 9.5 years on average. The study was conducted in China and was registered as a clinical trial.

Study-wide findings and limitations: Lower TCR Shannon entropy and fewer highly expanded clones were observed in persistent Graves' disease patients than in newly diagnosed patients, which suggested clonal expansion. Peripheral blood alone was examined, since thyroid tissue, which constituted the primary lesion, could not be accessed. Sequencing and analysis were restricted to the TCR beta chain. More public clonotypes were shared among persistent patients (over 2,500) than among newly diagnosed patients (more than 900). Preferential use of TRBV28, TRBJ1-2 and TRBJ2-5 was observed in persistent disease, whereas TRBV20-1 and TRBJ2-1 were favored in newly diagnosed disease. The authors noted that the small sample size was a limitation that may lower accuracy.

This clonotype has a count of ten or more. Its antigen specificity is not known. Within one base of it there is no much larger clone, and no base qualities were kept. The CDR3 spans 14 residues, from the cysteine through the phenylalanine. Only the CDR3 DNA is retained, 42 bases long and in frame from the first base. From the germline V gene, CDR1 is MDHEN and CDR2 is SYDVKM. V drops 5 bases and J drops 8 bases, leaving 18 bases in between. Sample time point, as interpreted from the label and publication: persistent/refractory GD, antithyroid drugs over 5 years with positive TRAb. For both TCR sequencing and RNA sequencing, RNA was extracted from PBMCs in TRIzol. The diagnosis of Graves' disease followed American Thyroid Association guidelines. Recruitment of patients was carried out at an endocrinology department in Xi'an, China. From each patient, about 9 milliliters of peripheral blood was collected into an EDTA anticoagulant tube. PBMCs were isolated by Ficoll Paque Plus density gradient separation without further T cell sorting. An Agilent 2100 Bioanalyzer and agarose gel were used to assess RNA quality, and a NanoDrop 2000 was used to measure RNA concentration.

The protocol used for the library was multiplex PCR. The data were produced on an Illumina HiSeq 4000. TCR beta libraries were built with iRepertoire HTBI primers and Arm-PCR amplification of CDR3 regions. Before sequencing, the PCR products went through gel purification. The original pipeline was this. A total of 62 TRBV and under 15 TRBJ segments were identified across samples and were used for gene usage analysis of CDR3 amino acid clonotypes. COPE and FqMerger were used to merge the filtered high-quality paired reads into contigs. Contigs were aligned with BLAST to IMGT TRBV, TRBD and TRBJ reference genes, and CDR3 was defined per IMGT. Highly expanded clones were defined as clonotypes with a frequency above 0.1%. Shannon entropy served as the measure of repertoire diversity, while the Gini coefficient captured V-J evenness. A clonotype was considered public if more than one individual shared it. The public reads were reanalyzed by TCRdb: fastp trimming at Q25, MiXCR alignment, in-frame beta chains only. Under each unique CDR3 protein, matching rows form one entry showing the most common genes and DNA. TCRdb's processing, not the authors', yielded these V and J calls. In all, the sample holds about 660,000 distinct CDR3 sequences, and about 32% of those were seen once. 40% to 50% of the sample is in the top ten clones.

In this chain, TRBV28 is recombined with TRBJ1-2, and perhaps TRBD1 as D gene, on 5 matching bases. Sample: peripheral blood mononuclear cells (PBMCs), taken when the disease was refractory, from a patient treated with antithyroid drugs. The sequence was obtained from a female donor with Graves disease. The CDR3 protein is CASSPQGLAYGYTF. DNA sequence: TGTGCCAGCAGTCCTCAGGGTCTGGCTTACGGCTACACCTTC.